This T cell receptor beta chain stems from a study of blood T cell repertoires in COVID-19. Only in-frame clones appear in the TCRdb table, and some are missing; sequencing was by immunoSEQ multiplex PCR. The table lists about 260,000 clones, about nine tenths of them singletons. The CDR3 is made up of 13 amino acids. Germline V gives CDR1 GTSNPN, CDR2 SVGIG (reference sequence). Trimming removed 3 bases at V and 1 base at J, with 9 bases between. The material sequenced was peripheral blood. V is TRBV30 and J is TRBJ1-1; D not resolved. The TCR sequence derives from a man between 60 and 75 years old who had recovered from COVID-19. The CDR3 loop reads CAWSPTRNTEAFF. The DNA of the CDR3 is TGTGCCTGGAGCCCGACAAGGAACACTGAAGCTTTCTTT.